This T cell receptor beta chain was sequenced for a study of human T cells and chemical hapten exposure (dated by TCRdb to the early 2020s). In the study overall: For sensitization, 2% DPC in acetone was applied to a roughly 2 cm by roughly 2 cm area of upper inner arm skin. Alopecia areata with under or over 50% scalp involvement, alopecia totalis and alopecia universalis were represented in the patient cohort, which was mostly female. Blood samples were taken from patients before sensitization (week 0) and at 2, 6 and about 24 weeks after DPC sensitization. The libraries were sequenced as a pool, and the TCR yield per sample differed mostly because of small variations in library volumes within the pool. Patients additionally received weekly therapeutic DPC doses to the scalp throughout the approximately 25-week study period. Some 29 alopecia patients gave blood for TCR sequencing at one to four time points (pre-sensitization, 2, 6 and 24 weeks). In alopecia patients, the study followed how the peripheral blood TCR repertoire changed in vivo over primary and secondary sensitization to diphenylcyclopropenone (DPC), a hapten. Patch testing was performed on the upper back with Finn chambers containing 0.01% DPC, and the patch tests were scored after 6 days according to International Contact Dermatitis Research Group standards.

What the study reported, not specific to this receptor: Expanded TCRs formed significantly more large CDR3 similarity clusters than pre-sensitization or healthy control sets, consistent with antigen-driven responses. Repeated subsampling changed both the strength of the expansion versus patch-test correlation and the threshold at which that correlation became significant. DPC sensitization did not change the number of TCRs with a frequency above 1 in 1000, and there was no evidence of changes in global repertoire structure. Alopecia, a presumed autoimmune disease, was present in all patients, so the immune response of the patients might differ from that of healthy individuals. A positive correlation was found between the number of PT1 expanded TCRs and patch test score, with significance reached at thresholds 8, 16 and 32 but not 4.

The sample's time point, from its label and the paper: pre-sensitization, week 0. Sample treatment or condition, as interpreted from the label and publication: therapeutic diphenylcyclopropenone sensitization with weekly scalp DPC. At every patch-test visit, the blood draw took place before the patch test was put on. To be eligible, patients had to be aged 18 to 70, diagnosed with alopecia and judged suitable for DPC therapy, while pregnant patients were excluded. Total RNA was extracted from unfractionated whole blood that had been collected in Tempus Blood RNA tubes. Receptor libraries were prepared by RACE. The listed sequencing device is NextSeq 500. During library preparation, unique molecular identifiers were attached to individual cDNA molecules so that TCRs could be counted in a quantitative, reproducible way. Both TCR alpha and TCR beta chains were sequenced from each blood RNA sample. In the original analysis: A median of around 100,000 TCRs per sample was observed, with a range of 23,224 to 690,600. V, J and CDR3 annotation of the TCR reads was carried out using the Decombinator software suite. For the PS versus PT1 abundance plots, all samples were subsampled to the same number of TCRs (28,000). Expanded TCRs were defined as absent before sensitization and observed at least eight times at the 2-week time point. The public reads were reprocessed in TCRdb via fastp at Q25 and MiXCR, keeping in-frame beta chains. All rows with the same CDR3 protein become a single entry with the most common DNA and genes. These V and J calls originate from TCRdb's pipeline instead of the authors' own analysis. In all, the sample holds about 74,000 distinct CDR3 sequences, and roughly 15% of those were seen once. Clones ranked in the top ten supply 4% to 6% of the sample.

This clonotype was counted at least ten times. This receptor's antigen is unknown. No much larger clonotype is one base removed from it; base qualities were not supplied. According to the germline V gene (reference sequence), CDR1 reads LNHDA and CDR2 reads SQIVND. CDR3 length: 15 amino acids, cysteine to phenylalanine. Solely the CDR3 DNA is kept, with 45 bases framed from the first base. V is reduced by 3 bases and J by 0 bases, leaving a spacing of 11 bases between them. Source: whole blood, taken in connection with sensitization to the hapten diphenylcyclopropenone (DPC). This TCR derives from a woman in her fifties or sixties with alopecia areata. Some clones in this sample may be carry-over from other donors' samples. Rearrangement joined TRBV19 to TRBJ1-1, with the D gene not clear enough to name. CDR3 sequence: CASSMVAVMNTEAFF. The bases are TGTGCCAGTAGTATGGTGGCAGTGATGAACACTGAAGCTTTCTTT.